The clone carrying this T cell receptor beta chain was recorded a few times. Its antigen is currently unknown. This sample is part of a study of radiotherapy plus CTLA-4 blockade in lung cancer. Across the whole study: Objective responses were seen in about a sixth of patients, disease control in about 30%.

Sequencing was performed with immunoSEQ multiplex PCR; in TCRdb, only in-frame clones are kept and a portion is missing. There are approximately 77,000 clones in the sample; under 80% occur only once, and 20% to 25% lies in the top ten. The V gene's germline CDR1 is MNHNS and CDR2 SASEGT. The CDR3 contains 14 residues. The V gene end was trimmed by 6 bases and the J gene end by 4 bases; junction bases not matched to a gene: 2. General study results and limits: Strongest reported response predictors: early blood clone changes and post-radiation interferon-beta. Clones of tumor-derived TCRs expanded in blood after radiotherapy plus ipilimumab.

The chain joins TRBV6-1 to TRBJ2-2; 10 positions agree with TRBD1. This TCR came from a human donor with non-small cell lung cancer whose response to radiotherapy plus ipilimumab could not be evaluated. Some clones in this sample may be carry-over from other donors' samples. Material: peripheral blood, obtained from a patient treated with radiotherapy plus ipilimumab. This CDR3 is CASSRTGGTGELFF. The CDR3 coding sequence is TGTGCCAGCAGCCGGACAGGGGGCACCGGGGAGCTGTTTTTT.